This T cell receptor beta chain was observed in a study of lymphopenia after photon versus proton radiotherapy. Germline lookup yields CDR1 LNHNV and CDR2 YYDKDF (reference sequence). V was shortened by 2 bases and J by 4 bases, with 12 bases between the two germline ends. The CDR3 runs to 15 residues. Study-wide results and limits: After lymphocyte nadir, photon-treated repertoires showed oligoclonal expansion, especially CD8+ Temra. Photon-treated patients lost naive T cells and TCR diversity; proton-treated stayed stable. In patients who died, overall survival fell as post-nadir TCR diversity dropped more. Authors raise, but do not show, better survival with proton therapy.

As to this clone: Its antigen remains unidentified.

Only in-frame clones appear in the TCRdb table, and some are missing; sequencing was by immunoSEQ multiplex PCR. The data show about 16,000 clones, with approximately 90% seen just once and 55% to 70% held by the top ten. This chain connects TRBV15 to TRBJ1-5; D gene ambiguous. The starting material was peripheral blood, obtained from a patient treated with proton-based radiotherapy. The receptor was derived from a woman aged 55-70 years with cholangiocarcinoma. Some clones in this sample may be carry-over from other donors' samples. In DNA, the CDR3 is TGTGCCACCAGCAGACGAGACCGAGGGAATCAGCCCCAGCATTTT. Translation: CATSRRDRGNQPQHF.